This TCR beta chain emerged from a study of CD8 T cells in Susac syndrome. Regarding the study as a whole: It was acknowledged in the study that its TCR sequencing and HLA analysis involved a relatively small number of individuals.

V dropped 1 base and J dropped 4 bases, with 2 bases sitting between them. CDR3 size: 12 residues. Germline V gene lookup returns CDR1 LNHNV and CDR2 YYDKDF (reference sequence). With respect to this clonotype: Its antigen is not known.

The authors carried out high-throughput sequencing of TCR beta. They applied it to CD8+ and CD4+ T cells obtained from blood. Reverse transcription of roughly 0.5 to 1 ug RNA was performed with random hexamers. TCR beta CDR3 was amplified by immunoSEQ covering 54 Vbeta and 13 Jbeta. Each CDR3 protein is one row after TCRdb ran MiXCR on the immunoSEQ multiplex PCR reads. Of about 140,000 distinct CDR3 sequences in the sample, 85% to 95% were seen once. The material sequenced was CD4+ T cells from PBMCs. V usage is TRBV15 and J usage is TRBJ1-5; D is undetermined. This receptor was identified in a human donor with multiple sclerosis. The CDR3 coding sequence is TGTGCCACCAGCAGAGGTAATCAGCCCCAGCATTTT. This gives the protein CATSRGNQPQHF.